A selection of T cell receptor beta chains follows, all from one sample in a study of spatial heterogeneity in lung cancer. TCRdb fed the 5' RACE reads into MiXCR, producing one record per CDR3 protein. The data hold 43,000 or so distinct CDR3 sequences, with over 9.5% observed a single time. The starting material was PBMCs, obtained at follow-up. These receptors were taken from a male donor with early-stage non-small cell lung cancer. The CDR3 runs from the conserved cysteine through the conserved F or W. A D gene is named only where the DNA matches it firmly. The size field is filled for only some rows; it gives once, few, many or a size class.

many	-	TRBJ2-7	TRBV12-3/TRBV12-4	TGTGCCAGCAGTTTAGGACAGGTGGGGGGTGCCTACGAGCAGTACTTC	CASSLGQVGGAYEQYF
-	-	TRBJ2-2	TRBV9	TGTGCCAGCAGCGGCTTCCCTGGGACGTGGGTCGGGGAGCTGTTTTTT	CASSGFPGTWVGELFF
many	TRBD2	TRBJ2-3	TRBV6-6	TGTGCCAGCAGGGGACTAGTAGGCACAGATACGCAGTATTTT	CASRGLVGTDTQYF
-	-	TRBJ2-7	TRBV18	TGTGCCAGCTCACCGCCAGGGGAAGAGCAGTACTTC	CASSPPGEEQYF
few	-	TRBJ1-2	TRBV12-3/TRBV12-4	TGTGCCAGCAGTTTACTTAACTATGGCTACACCTTC	CASSLLNYGYTF
many	TRBD2	TRBJ2-1	TRBV3-1	TGTGCCAGCAGCCTTCGGACTAGCGGGAGAATTGGGATTGAGCAGTTCTTC	CASSLRTSGRIGIEQFF
many	TRBD1	TRBJ2-5	TRBV19	TGTGCCAGTAAGCAGGGGGCAGGGGAGACCCAGTACTTC	CASKQGAGETQYF
few	-	TRBJ1-2	TRBV6-5	TGTGCCAGCAGCCCCAGTCCTACTAACTATGGCTACACCTTC	CASSPSPTNYGYTF
few	TRBD2	TRBJ2-1	TRBV4-2	TGTGCCAGCAGCCAAGATCCTAGCGGGGCCAATGAGCAGTTCTTC	CASSQDPSGANEQFF
many	-	TRBJ2-1	TRBV3-1	TGTGCCAGCAGCCAAGATCCTACATCCTACAATGAGCAGTTCTTC	CASSQDPTSYNEQFF
-	-	TRBJ1-1	TRBV7-2	TGTGCCAGCAGCCACACAGGAGCCAAGAACACTGAAGCTTTCTTT	CASSHTGAKNTEAFF
many	-	TRBJ2-1	TRBV5-6	TGTGCCAGCAGCTTGGGGACGGGAAAATACAATGAGCAGTTCTTC	CASSLGTGKYNEQFF
many	-	TRBJ2-2	TRBV30	TGTGCCTGGAGTCCTCGTGGGGTCGACGGGGAGCTGTTTTTT	CAWSPRGVDGELFF
many	-	TRBJ1-1	TRBV28	TGTGCCAGTAGTCGAGGAGGGTCGAACACTGAAGCTTTCTTT	CASSRGGSNTEAFF
-	-	TRBJ2-7	TRBV27	TGTGCCAGCAGTTTACGGGGTGCAGCCTACGAGCAGTACTTC	CASSLRGAAYEQYF
many	TRBD2	TRBJ2-1	TRBV6-1	TGTGCCAGCATAGAACTAGCGGGTGTCCCTAATGAGCAGTTCTTC	CASIELAGVPNEQFF